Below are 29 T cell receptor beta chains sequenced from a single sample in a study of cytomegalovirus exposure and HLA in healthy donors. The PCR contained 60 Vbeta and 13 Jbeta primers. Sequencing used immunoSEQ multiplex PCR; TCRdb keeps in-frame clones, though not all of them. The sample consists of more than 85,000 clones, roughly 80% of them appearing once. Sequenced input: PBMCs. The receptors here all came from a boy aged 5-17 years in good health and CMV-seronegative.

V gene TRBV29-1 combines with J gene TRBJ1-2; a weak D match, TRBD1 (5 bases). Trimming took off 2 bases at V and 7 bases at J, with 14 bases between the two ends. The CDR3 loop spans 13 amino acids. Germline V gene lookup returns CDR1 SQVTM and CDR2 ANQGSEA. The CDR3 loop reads CSVETWDGGGYTF. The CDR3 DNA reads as TGCAGCGTTGAAACCTGGGACGGGGGTGGCTACACCTTC.

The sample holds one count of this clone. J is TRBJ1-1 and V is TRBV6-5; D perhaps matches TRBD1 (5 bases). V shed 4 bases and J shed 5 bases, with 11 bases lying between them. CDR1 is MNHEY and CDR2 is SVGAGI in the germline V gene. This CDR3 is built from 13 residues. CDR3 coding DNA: TGTGCCAGCAGTTCTCAGGGTCCGACTGAAGCTTTCTTT. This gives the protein CASSSQGPTEAFF.

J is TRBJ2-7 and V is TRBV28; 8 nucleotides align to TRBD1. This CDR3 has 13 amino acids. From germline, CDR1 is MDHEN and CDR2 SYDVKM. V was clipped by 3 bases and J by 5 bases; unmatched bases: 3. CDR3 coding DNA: TGTGCCAGCAGTTTCAACAGGGGGAACGAGCAGTACTTC. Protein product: CASSFNRGNEQYF.

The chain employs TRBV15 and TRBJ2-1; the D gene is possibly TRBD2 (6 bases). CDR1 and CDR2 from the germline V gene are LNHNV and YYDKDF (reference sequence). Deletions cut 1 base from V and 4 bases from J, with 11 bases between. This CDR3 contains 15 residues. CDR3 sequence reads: CATSRGGEVYNEQFF. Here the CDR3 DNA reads TGTGCCACCAGCAGAGGGGGGGAGGTGTACAATGAGCAGTTCTTC.

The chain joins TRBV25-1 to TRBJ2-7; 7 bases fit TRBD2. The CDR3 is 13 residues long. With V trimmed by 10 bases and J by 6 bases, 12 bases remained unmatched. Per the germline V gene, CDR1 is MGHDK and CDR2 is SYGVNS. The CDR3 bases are TGTGCCAAAAAGCGGGGTCGGAGTTCCGAGCAGTACTTC. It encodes CAKKRGRSSEQYF.

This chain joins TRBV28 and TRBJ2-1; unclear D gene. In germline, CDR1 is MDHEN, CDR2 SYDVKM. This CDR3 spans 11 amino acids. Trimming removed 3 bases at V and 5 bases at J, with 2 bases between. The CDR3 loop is CASSFNNEQFF. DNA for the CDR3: TGTGCCAGCAGTTTCAACAATGAGCAGTTCTTC. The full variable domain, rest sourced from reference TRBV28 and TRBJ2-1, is DVKVTQSSRYLVKRTGEKVFLECVQDMDHENMFWYRQDPGLGLRLIYFSYDVKMKEKGDIPEGYSVSREKKERFSLILESASTNQTSMYLCASSFNNEQFFGPGTRLTVL.

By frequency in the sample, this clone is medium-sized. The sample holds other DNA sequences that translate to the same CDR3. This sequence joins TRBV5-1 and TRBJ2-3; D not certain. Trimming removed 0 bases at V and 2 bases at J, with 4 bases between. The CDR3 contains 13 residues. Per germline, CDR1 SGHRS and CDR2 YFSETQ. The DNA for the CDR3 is TGCGCCAGCAGCTTGGGCGCCACAGATACGCAGTATTTT. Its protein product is CASSLGATDTQYF.

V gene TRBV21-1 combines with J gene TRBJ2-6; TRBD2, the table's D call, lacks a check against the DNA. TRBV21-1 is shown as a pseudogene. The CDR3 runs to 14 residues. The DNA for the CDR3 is TGTGCCAGCAGCAAGGAGGCTGGGGCCAACGTCCTGACTTTC. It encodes CASSKEAGANVLTF.

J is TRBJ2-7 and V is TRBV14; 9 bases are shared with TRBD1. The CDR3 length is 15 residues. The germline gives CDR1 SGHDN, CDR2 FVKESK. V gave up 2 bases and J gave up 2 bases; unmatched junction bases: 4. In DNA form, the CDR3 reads TGTGCCAGCAGCCAATTTGGGACAGGGACCTACGAGCAGTACTTC. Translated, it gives CASSQFGTGTYEQYF.

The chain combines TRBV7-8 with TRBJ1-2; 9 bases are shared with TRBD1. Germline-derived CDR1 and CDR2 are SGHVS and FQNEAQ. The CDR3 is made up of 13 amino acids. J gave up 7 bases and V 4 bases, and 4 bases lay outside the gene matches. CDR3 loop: CASSSTGGLGYTF. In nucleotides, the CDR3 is TGTGCCAGCAGCTCAACAGGGGGCCTTGGCTACACCTTC.

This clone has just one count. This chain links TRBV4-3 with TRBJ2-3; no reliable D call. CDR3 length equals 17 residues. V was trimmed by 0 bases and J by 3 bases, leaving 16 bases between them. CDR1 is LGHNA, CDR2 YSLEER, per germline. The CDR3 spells CASSQDLVAVKTDTQYF. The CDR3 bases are TGCGCCAGCAGCCAAGATCTAGTGGCAGTGAAGACAGATACGCAGTATTTT.

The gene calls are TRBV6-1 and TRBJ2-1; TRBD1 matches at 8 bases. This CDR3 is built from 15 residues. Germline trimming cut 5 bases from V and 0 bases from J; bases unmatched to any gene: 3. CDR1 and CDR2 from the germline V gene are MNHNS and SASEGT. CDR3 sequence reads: CASSSGQVSYNEQFF. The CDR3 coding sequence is TGTGCCAGCAGTTCGGGACAGGTCTCCTACAATGAGCAGTTCTTC.

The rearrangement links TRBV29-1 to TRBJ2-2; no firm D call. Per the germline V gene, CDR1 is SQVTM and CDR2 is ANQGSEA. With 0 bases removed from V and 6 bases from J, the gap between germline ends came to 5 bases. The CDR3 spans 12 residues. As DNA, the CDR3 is TGCAGCGTTGAAGACCTACCCGGGGAGCTGTTTTTT. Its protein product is CSVEDLPGELFF.

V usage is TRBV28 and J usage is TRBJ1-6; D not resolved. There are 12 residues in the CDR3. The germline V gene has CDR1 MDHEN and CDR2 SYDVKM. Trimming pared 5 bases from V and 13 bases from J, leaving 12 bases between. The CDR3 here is CASSLRLSPLHF. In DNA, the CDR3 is TGTGCCAGCAGTCTCAGGCTCTCCCCCCTCCACTTT.

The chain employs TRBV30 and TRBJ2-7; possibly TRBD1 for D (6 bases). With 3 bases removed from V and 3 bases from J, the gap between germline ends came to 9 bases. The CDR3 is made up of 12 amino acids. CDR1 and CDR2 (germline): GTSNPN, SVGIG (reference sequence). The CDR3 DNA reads TGTGCCTGGAGCCAGGGGAGCTACGAGCAGTACTTC. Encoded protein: CAWSQGSYEQYF.

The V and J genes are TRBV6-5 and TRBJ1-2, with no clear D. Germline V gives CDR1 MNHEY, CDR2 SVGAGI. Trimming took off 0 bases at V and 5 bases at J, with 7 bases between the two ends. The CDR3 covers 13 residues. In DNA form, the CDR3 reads TGTGCCAGCAGTTACTCGAGGGAGTATGGCTACACCTTC. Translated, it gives CASSYSREYGYTF.

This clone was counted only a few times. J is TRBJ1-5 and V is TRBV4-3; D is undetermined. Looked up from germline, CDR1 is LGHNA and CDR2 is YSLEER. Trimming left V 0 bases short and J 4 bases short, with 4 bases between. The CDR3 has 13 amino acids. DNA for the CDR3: TGCGCCAGCAGCCAAGATCAAAATCAGCCCCAGCATTTT. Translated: CASSQDQNQPQHF.

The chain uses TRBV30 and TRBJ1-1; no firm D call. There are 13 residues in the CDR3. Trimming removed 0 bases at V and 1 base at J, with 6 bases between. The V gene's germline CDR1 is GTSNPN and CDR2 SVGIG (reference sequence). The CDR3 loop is CAWSVAGNTEAFF. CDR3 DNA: TGTGCCTGGAGTGTCGCCGGGAACACTGAAGCTTTCTTT.

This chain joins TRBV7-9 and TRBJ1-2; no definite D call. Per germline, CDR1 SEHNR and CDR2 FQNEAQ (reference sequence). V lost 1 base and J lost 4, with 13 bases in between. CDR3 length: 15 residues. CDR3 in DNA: TGTGCCAGCAGCTTAGTCCCTGCCGGAGCCTATGGCTACACCTTC. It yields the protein CASSLVPAGAYGYTF.

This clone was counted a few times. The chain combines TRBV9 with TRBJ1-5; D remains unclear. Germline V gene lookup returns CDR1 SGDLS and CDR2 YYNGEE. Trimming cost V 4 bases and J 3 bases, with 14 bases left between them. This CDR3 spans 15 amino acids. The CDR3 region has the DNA TGTGCCAGCAGCAGCGAGGCTACTATCAATCAGCCCCAGCATTTT. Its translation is CASSSEATINQPQHF.

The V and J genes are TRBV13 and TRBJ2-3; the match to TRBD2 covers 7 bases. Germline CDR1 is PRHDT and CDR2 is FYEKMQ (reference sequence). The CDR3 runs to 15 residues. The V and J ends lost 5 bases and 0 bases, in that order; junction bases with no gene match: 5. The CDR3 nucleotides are TGTGCCAGCAGCCAAGCGGGATCTAGCACAGATACGCAGTATTTT. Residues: CASSQAGSSTDTQYF.

The DNA of the CDR3 is TGTGCCAGCAGCTTAGCGGGTACCGGGGAGCTGTTTTTT. Translation: CASSLAGTGELFF. V gene TRBV11-2 combines with J gene TRBJ2-2; unclear D gene. Per the germline V gene, CDR1 is SGHAT and CDR2 is FQNNGV. This CDR3 is 13 amino acids long. V was cut by 1 base and J by 5 bases, with 5 bases left in between. Full variable domain (remainder filled in from reference TRBV11-2 and TRBJ2-2): EAGVAQSPRYKIIEKRQSVAFWCNPISGHATLYWYQQILGQGPKLLIQFQNNGVVDDSQLPKDRFSAERLKGVDSTLKIQPAKLEDSAVYLCASSLAGTGELFFGEGSRLTVL.

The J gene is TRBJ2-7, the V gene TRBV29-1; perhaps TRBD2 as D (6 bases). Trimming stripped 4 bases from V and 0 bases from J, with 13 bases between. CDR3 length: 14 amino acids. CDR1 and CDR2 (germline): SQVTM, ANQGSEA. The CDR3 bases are TGCAGCGTTGGGGGGGACCGGTCCTCCTACGAGCAGTACTTC. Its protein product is CSVGGDRSSYEQYF.

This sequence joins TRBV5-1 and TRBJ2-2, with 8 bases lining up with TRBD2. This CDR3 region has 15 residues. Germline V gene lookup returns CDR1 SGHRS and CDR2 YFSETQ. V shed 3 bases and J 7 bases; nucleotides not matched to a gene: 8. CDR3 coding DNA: TGCGCCAGCAGCTACAGCGGGAGAGGGGACGGGGAGCTGTTTTTT. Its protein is CASSYSGRGDGELFF.

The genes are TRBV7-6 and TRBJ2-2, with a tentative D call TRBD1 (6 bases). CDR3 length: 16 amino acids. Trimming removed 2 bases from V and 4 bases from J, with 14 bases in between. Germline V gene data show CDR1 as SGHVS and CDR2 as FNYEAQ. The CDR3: CASSLTGQVTTGELFF. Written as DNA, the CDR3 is TGTGCCAGCAGCTTAACGGGACAAGTCACCACCGGGGAGCTGTTTTTT. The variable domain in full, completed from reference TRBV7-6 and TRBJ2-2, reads GAGVSQSPRYKVTKRGQDVALRCDPISGHVSLYWYRQALGQGPEFLTYFNYEAQQDKSGLPNDRFSAERPEGSISTLTIQRTEQRDSAMYRCASSLTGQVTTGELFFGEGSRLTVL.

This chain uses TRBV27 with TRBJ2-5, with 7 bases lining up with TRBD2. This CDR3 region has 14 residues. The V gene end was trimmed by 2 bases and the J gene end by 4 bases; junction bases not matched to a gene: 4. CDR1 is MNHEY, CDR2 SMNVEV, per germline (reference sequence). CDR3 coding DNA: TGTGCCAGCAGTTTAGAAATAGCGGGAGAGACCCAGTACTTC. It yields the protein CASSLEIAGETQYF.

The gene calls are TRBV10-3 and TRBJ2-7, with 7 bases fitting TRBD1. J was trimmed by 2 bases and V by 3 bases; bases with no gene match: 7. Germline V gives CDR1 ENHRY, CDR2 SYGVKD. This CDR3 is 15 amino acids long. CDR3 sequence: CAISEPGTDTYEQYF. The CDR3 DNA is TGTGCCATCAGTGAACCCGGGACAGACACCTACGAGCAGTACTTC.

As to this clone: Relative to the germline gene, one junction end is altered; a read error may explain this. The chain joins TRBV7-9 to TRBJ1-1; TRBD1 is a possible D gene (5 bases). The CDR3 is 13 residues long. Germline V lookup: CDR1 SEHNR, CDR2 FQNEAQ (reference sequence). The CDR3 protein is CASSSGGNTEAFF. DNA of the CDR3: TGTGCCAGCAGCTCCGGGGGGAACACTGAAGCTTTTTTT.

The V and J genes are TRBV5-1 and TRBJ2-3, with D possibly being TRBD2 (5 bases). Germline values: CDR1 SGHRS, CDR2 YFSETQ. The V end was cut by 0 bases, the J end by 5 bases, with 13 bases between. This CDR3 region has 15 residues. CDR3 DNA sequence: TGCGCCAGCAGCTTGGGGGGTACACGGGGAGATACGCAGTATTTT. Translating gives CASSLGGTRGDTQYF.